Sequencing of this T cell receptor beta chain was carried out in a study of OX40 agonist ivuxolimab in advanced cancers. Context from the whole study: Ivuxolimab, which targeted the costimulatory receptor OX40 (CD134), was an agonistic, fully human IgG2 monoclonal antibody. Peripheral TCRbeta sequencing was intended to test whether TCR sequence diversity was altered and clonal T-cell expansion was caused by ivuxolimab. Three dose-escalation patients achieved partial responses, one with hepatocellular carcinoma and two with cutaneous melanoma. Of the approximately 50 patients in dose escalation, 19 had hepatocellular carcinoma, about 15 had melanoma, 9 had renal cell carcinoma and 9 had head and neck cancer. Prior anti-PD-1, anti-PD-L1 or anti-CTLA-4 therapy was permitted, and checkpoint inhibitors had been received by 40% to 50% of dose-escalation patients. The paper covers the monotherapy dose-escalation part of the phase I ivuxolimab trial, which included N ≈ 50 patients. In the dose-escalation cohort, about four fifths of patients were male, and the mean age was approximately 60 years with a range of roughly 20 to 79. Intravenous ivuxolimab was administered to patients every 2 weeks at six dose levels: 0.01, 0.1, 0.3, 1.5, 3 and 10 mg/kg. The paper as a whole reports these results and caveats: Clonal expansion of both CD4+ and CD8+ blood T cells was observed from baseline to week 6 at doses 0.1 to 3.0 mg/kg. After ivuxolimab, expanded clones were on average more numerous among CD8+ T cells than among CD4+ T cells. Low levels of normalized T-cell clonal expansion were also shown by some nonresponding patients. Which antigens the clonally expanded peripheral T cells were specific for was not determined. In the 0.1-3.0 mg/kg groups, partial responders had among the lowest normalized peripheral clonal expansion, particularly in CD8+ T cells.

From cysteine to phenylalanine, the CDR3 is 16 amino acids long. Of all the DNA, just the CDR3 is kept, 48 bases in frame from base 1. Trimming removed 5 bases from V and 9 bases from J; the gene matches leave 12 bases unexplained. From a lookup of the germline V gene, CDR1 and CDR2 are SGHVS and FNYEAQ. The trial excluded patients who had a history of autoimmune disease or were on systemic immunosuppression. Peripheral blood for TCR sequencing was collected from all dose cohorts at baseline, on cycle 4 day 1, and on cycle 7 day 1. The samples were drawn from a first-in-human, open-label, multicenter phase I dose-escalation trial of ivuxolimab. The trial enrolled adults with locally advanced or metastatic head and neck squamous cell, hepatocellular, melanoma or renal cell carcinoma. Before TCR sequencing, CD4+ T cells and CD8+ T cells from peripheral blood were sorted into separate populations. Genomic DNA was isolated from the sorted cells so that the TCRbeta CDR3 region could be sequenced. The immunoSEQ Assay was used to sequence the TCRbeta CDR3 regions. TCRdb stores this immuneACCESS table with in-frame sequences only. Part of the clones is absent; in the studies checked, under half of the shortfall reflects unresolved V genes, and no reason is known for the rest. The sample yields about 62,000 clones; approximately 81% were counted once. Together, the top ten hold under 5% of the sample.

Concerning this clone itself: Its antigen specificity is not known. One base away there is no much larger clone; base qualities are not given.

The material was CD4+ or CD8+ T cells sorted from blood, obtained in a trial of the OX40 agonist ivuxolimab. The V and J genes are TRBV7-6 and TRBJ2-1; a stretch of 11 junction bases matches TRBD2. This sequence originates from an adult with an advanced solid tumor such as melanoma, head and neck, liver or kidney cancer. Read as DNA, the sequence is TGTGCCAGCAGCAAGGGACTAGCGGCCCCGGAGGGTGAGCAGTTCTTC. It encodes CASSKGLAAPEGEQFF. With the rest looked up from the reference TRBV7-6 and TRBJ2-1 genes rather than sequenced, the full variable domain is GAGVSQSPRYKVTKRGQDVALRCDPISGHVSLYWYRQALGQGPEFLTYFNYEAQQDKSGLPNDRFSAERPEGSISTLTIQRTEQRDSAMYRCASSKGLAAPEGEQFFGPGTRLTVL.